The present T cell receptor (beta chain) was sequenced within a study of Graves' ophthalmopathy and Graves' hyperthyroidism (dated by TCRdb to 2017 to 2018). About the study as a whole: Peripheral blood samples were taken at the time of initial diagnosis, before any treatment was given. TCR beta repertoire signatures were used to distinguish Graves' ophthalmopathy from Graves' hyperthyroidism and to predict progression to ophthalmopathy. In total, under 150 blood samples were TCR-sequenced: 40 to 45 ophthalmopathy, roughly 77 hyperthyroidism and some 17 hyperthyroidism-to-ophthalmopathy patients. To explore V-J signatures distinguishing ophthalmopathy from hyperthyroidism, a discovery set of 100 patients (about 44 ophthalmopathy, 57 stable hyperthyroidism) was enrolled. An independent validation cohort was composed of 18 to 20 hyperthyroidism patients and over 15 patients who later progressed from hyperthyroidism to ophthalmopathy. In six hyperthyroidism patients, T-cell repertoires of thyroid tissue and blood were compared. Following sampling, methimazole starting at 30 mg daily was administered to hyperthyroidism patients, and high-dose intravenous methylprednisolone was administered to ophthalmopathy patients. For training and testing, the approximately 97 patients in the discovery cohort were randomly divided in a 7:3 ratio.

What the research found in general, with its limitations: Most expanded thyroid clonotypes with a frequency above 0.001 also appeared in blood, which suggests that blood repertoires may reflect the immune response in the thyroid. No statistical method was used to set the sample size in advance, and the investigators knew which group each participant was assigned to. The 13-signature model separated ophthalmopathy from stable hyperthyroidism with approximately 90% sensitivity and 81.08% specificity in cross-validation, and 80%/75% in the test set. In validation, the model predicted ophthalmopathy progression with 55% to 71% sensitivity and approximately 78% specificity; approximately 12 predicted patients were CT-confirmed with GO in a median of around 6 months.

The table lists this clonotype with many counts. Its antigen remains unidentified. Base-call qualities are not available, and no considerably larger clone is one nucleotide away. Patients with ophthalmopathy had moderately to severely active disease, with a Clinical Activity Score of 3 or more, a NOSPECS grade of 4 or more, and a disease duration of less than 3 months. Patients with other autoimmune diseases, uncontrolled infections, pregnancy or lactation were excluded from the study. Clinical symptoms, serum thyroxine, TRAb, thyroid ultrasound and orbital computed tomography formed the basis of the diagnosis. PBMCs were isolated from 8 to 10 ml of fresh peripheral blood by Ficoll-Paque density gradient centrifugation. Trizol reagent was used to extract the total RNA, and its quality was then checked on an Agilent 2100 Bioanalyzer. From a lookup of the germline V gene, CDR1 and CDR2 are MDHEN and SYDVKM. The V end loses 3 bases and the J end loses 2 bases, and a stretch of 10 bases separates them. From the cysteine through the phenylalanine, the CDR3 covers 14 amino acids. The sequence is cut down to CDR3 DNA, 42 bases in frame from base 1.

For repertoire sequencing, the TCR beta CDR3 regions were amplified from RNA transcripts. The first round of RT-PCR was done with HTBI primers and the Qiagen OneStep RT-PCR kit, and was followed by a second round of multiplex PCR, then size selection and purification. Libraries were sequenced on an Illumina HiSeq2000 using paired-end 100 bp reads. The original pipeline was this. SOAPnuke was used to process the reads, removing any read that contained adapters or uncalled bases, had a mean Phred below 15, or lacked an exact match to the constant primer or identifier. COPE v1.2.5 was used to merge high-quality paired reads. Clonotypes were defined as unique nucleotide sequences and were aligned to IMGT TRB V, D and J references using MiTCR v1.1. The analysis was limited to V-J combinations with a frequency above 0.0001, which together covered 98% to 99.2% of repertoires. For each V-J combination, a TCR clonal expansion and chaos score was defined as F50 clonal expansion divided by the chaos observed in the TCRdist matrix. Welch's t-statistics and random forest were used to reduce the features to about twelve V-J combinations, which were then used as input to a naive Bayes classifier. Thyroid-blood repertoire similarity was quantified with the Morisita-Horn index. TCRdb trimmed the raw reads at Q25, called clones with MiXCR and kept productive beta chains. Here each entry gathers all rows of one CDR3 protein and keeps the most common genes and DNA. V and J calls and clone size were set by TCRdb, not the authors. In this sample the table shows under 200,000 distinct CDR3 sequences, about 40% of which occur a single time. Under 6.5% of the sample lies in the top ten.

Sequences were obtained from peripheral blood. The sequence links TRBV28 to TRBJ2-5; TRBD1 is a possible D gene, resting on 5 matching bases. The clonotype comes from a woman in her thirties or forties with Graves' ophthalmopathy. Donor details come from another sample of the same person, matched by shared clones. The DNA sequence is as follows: TGTGCCAGCAGTTTTTCAGGGTTGCAAGAGACCCAGTACTTC. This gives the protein CASSFSGLQETQYF. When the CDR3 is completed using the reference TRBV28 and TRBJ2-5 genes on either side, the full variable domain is DVKVTQSSRYLVKRTGEKVFLECVQDMDHENMFWYRQDPGLGLRLIYFSYDVKMKEKGDIPEGYSVSREKKERFSLILESASTNQTSMYLCASSFSGLQETQYFGPGTRLLVL.